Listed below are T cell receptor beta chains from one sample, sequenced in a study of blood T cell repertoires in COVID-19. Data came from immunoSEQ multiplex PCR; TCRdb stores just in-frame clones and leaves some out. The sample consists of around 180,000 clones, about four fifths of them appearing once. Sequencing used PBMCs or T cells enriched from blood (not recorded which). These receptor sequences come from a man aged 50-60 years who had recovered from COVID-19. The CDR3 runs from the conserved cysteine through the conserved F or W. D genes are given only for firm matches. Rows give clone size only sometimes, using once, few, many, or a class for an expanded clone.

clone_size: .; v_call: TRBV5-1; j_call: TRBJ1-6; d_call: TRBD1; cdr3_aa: CASRGQGAGNSPLHF; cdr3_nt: TGCGCCAGCAGGGGACAGGGGGCAGGTAATTCACCCCTCCACTTT
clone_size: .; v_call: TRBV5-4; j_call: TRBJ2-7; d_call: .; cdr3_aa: CASTFWGRRYEQYF; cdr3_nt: TGTGCCAGCACCTTCTGGGGGAGGCGCTACGAGCAGTACTTC
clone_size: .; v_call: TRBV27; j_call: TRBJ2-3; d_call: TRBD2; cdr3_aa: CASSPRGLATADTQYF; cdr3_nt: TGTGCCAGCAGTCCCCGAGGACTAGCGACGGCAGATACGCAGTATTTT
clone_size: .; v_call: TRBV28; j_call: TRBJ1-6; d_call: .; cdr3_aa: CASSFAVSYNSPLHF; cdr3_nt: TGTGCCAGCAGTTTCGCAGTCTCCTATAATTCACCCCTCCACTTT
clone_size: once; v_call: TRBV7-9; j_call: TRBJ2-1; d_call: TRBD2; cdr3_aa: CASSLRAGEGEQFF; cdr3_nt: TGTGCCAGCAGCTTACGAGCGGGGGAGGGTGAGCAGTTCTTC
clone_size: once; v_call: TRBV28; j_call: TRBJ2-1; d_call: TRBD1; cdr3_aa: CASSSTGTRNEQFF; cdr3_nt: TGTGCCAGCAGTTCGACAGGGACCCGCAATGAGCAGTTCTTC
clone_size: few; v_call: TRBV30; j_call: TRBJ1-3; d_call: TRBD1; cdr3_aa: CAWSLGDSTRNTIYF; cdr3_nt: TGTGCCTGGAGTTTGGGGGACAGCACGAGAAACACCATATATTTT
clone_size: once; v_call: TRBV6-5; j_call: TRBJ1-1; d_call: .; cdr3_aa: CASSPGGSNTEAFF; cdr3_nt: TGTGCCAGCAGCCCGGGGGGGTCGAACACTGAAGCTTTCTTT
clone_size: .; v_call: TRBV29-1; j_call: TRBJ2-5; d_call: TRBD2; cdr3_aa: CSARGLAGTETQYF; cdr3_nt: TGCAGCGCTCGAGGACTAGCGGGGACGGAGACCCAGTACTTC
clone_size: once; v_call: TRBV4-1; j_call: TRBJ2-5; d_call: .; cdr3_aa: CASSLRQGGGETQYF; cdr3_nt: TGCGCCAGCAGCCTAAGACAGGGAGGTGGAGAGACCCAGTACTTC
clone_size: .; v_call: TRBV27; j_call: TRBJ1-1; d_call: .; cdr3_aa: CASRVSLAGGTEAFF; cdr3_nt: TGTGCCAGCAGAGTAAGCCTGGCGGGCGGCACTGAAGCTTTCTTT
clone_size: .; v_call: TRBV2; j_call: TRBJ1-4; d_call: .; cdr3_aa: CASRSSTGRGNEKLFF; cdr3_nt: TGTGCCAGCAGGTCGTCCACCGGCAGGGGTAATGAAAAACTGTTTTTT
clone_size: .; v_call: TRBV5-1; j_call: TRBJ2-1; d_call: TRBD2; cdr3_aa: CASSLVASGSYNEQFF; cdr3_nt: TGCGCCAGCAGCTTGGTGGCTAGCGGCTCCTACAATGAGCAGTTCTTC
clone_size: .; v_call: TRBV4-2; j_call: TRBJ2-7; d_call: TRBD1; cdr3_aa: CASSRDRGDSDEQYF; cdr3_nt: TGTGCCAGCAGCCGAGACAGGGGGGACTCGGACGAGCAGTACTTC